A selection of T cell receptor beta chains follows, all from one sample in a study of graft-versus-host responses after intestinal transplantation. TCRdb's copy holds only in-frame clones and misses some; the assay was immunoSEQ multiplex PCR. The repertoire consists of 25,000 to 35,000 clones, with approximately 80% occurring once and the leading ten covering roughly 3%. The sequences come from ileum tissue, collected 98 days after intestinal transplantation. These TCRs come from a human patient who received an intestinal transplant, so some T cells may come from the graft donor. CDR3s include the opening cysteine and the closing phenylalanine or tryptophan. Fields, in order: V gene, D gene, clone size, J gene, CDR3 protein, CDR3 DNA. The D gene is left open where the match is weak. Clone sizes are given selectively: once, few, many, or a class where the clone is expanded.

V: TRBV2
D: .
size: .
J: TRBJ1-1
CDR3: CASRARTNTEAFF
DNA: TGTGCCAGCAGGGCCCGTACGAACACTGAAGCTTTCTTT

V: TRBV10-2
D: .
size: .
J: TRBJ2-5
CDR3: CASLGMRETQYF
DNA: TGCGCCAGCCTGGGTATGAGAGAGACCCAGTACTTC

V: TRBV30
D: .
size: .
J: TRBJ1-2
CDR3: CAWSERHYGYTF
DNA: TGTGCCTGGAGTGAACGGCACTATGGCTACACCTTC

V: TRBV19
D: .
size: .
J: TRBJ1-2
CDR3: CASSMWGAYGYTF
DNA: TGTGCCAGTAGTATGTGGGGGGCCTATGGCTACACCTTC

V: TRBV15
D: .
size: .
J: TRBJ1-3
CDR3: CATSRDSPQVLAGNTIYF
DNA: TGTGCCACCAGCAGAGACTCCCCTCAGGTTCTCGCTGGAAACACCATATATTTT

V: TRBV9
D: .
size: .
J: TRBJ2-3
CDR3: CASSVVGSGADTQYF
DNA: TGTGCCAGCAGCGTAGTCGGTTCGGGTGCAGATACGCAGTATTTT

V: TRBV14
D: .
size: few
J: TRBJ1-6
CDR3: CASSQEGYSPLHF
DNA: TGTGCCAGCAGCCAAGAGGGTTATTCACCCCTCCACTTT

V: TRBV10-3
D: .
size: .
J: TRBJ2-1
CDR3: CAISEGTTNEQFF
DNA: TGTGCCATCAGTGAGGGAACTACCAATGAGCAGTTCTTC

V: TRBV5-4
D: .
size: .
J: TRBJ1-2
CDR3: CASSIDSFYGYTF
DNA: TGTGCCAGCAGCATAGACAGCTTCTATGGCTACACCTTC

V: TRBV4-1
D: .
size: .
J: TRBJ1-1
CDR3: CASKPPGITEAFF
DNA: TGCGCCAGCAAGCCCCCAGGGATTACTGAAGCTTTCTTT

V: TRBV28
D: .
size: medium-sized
J: TRBJ2-2
CDR3: CASKFGTGELFF
DNA: TGTGCCAGCAAGTTCGGGACCGGGGAGCTGTTTTTT

V: TRBV2
D: .
size: .
J: TRBJ2-3
CDR3: CAVLGGTGSTDTQYF
DNA: TGTGCCGTCCTAGGGGGAACAGGGAGCACAGATACGCAGTATTTT

V: TRBV4-1
D: .
size: .
J: TRBJ2-4
CDR3: CASSQDSGGLGKNIQYF
DNA: TGCGCCAGCAGCCAAGATTCTGGGGGGCTGGGCAAAAACATTCAGTACTTC

V: TRBV30
D: .
size: .
J: TRBJ1-6
CDR3: CAWNPAGVSALHF
DNA: TGTGCCTGGAACCCTGCAGGGGTTTCAGCCCTCCACTTT

V: TRBV6-1
D: .
size: .
J: TRBJ1-2
CDR3: CASTEGYGYTF
DNA: TGTGCCAGTACGGAAGGCTATGGCTACACCTTC

V: TRBV7-2
D: TRBD1
size: few
J: TRBJ1-5
CDR3: CASSSGQAPQPQHF
DNA: TGTGCCAGCAGCTCCGGACAGGCGCCTCAGCCCCAGCATTTT

V: TRBV4-1
D: TRBD1
size: medium-sized
J: TRBJ2-1
CDR3: CASSQRTGDYNEQFF
DNA: TGCGCCAGCAGCCAGAGGACAGGGGACTACAATGAGCAGTTCTTC

V: TRBV29-1
D: .
size: .
J: TRBJ1-2
CDR3: CSVDPGTPLNYGYTF
DNA: TGCAGCGTTGACCCTGGGACCCCTCTTAACTATGGCTACACCTTC

V: TRBV6-1
D: .
size: once
J: TRBJ1-2
CDR3: CASSEAWGSAIYGYTF
DNA: TGTGCCAGCAGTGAAGCATGGGGTTCGGCTATCTATGGCTACACCTTC

V: TRBV2
D: TRBD1
size: .
J: TRBJ2-2
CDR3: CASRDRGYTGELFF
DNA: TGTGCCAGCAGGGACAGGGGCTACACCGGGGAGCTGTTTTTT

V: TRBV6-5
D: TRBD1
size: .
J: TRBJ1-2
CDR3: CAIRDRVSTWYGYTF
DNA: TGTGCCATCCGGGACAGGGTCTCAACTTGGTATGGCTACACCTTC

V: TRBV18
D: .
size: .
J: TRBJ2-7
CDR3: CASSGERQDHYEQYF
DNA: TGTGCCAGCTCAGGAGAGAGACAGGATCACTACGAGCAGTACTTC

V: TRBV9
D: TRBD2
size: .
J: TRBJ2-7
CDR3: CASSMMGGEQYF
DNA: TGTGCCAGCAGCATGATGGGGGGGGAGCAGTACTTC